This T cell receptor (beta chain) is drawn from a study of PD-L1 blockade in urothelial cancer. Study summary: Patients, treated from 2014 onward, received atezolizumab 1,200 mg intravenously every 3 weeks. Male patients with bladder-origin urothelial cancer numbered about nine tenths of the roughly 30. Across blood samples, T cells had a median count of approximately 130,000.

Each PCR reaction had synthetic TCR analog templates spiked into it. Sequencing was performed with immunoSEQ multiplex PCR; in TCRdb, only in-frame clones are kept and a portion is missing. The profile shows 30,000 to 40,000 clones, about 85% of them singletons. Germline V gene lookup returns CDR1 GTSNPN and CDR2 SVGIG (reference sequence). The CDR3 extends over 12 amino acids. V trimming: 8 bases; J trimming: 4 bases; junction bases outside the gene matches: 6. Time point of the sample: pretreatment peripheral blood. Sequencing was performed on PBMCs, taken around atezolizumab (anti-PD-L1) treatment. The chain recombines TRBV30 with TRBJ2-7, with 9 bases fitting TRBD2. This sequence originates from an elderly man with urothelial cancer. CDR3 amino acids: CAGAGGPYEQYF. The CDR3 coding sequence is TGTGCCGGGGCGGGAGGGCCTTACGAGCAGTACTTC.